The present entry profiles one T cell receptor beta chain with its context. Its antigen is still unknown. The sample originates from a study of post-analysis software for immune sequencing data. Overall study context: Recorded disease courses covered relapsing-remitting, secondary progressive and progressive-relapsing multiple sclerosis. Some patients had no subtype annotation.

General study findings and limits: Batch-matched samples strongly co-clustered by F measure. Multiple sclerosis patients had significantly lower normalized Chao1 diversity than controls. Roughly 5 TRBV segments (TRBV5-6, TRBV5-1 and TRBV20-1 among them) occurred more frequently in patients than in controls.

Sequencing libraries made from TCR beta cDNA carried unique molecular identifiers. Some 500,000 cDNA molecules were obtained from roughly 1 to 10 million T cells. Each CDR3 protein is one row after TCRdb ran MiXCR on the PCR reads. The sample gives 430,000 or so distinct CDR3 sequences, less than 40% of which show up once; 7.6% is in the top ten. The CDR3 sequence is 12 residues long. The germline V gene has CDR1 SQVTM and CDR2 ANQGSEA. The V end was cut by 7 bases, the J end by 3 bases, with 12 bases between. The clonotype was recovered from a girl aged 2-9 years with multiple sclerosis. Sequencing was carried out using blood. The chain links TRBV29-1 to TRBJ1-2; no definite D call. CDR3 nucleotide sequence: TGCAGCGGCTCTCAGGAGGACTATGGCTACACCTTC. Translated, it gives CSGSQEDYGYTF.